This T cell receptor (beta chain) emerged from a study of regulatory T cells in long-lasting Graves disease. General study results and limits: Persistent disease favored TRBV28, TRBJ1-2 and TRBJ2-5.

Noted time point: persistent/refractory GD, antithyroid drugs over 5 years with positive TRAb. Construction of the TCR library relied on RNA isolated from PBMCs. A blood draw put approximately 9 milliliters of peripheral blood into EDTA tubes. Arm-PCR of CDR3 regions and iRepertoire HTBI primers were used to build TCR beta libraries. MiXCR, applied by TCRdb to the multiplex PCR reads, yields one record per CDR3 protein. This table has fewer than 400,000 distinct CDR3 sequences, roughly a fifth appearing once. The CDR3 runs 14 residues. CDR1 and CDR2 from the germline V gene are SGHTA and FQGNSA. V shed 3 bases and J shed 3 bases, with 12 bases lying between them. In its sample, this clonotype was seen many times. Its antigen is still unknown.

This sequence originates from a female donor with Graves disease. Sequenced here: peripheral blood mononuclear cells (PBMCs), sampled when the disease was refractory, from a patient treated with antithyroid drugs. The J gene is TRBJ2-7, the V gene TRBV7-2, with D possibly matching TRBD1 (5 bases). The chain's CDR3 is CASSLTAMNYEQYF. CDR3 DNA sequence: TGTGCCAGCAGCTTGACAGCGATGAACTACGAGCAGTACTTC.